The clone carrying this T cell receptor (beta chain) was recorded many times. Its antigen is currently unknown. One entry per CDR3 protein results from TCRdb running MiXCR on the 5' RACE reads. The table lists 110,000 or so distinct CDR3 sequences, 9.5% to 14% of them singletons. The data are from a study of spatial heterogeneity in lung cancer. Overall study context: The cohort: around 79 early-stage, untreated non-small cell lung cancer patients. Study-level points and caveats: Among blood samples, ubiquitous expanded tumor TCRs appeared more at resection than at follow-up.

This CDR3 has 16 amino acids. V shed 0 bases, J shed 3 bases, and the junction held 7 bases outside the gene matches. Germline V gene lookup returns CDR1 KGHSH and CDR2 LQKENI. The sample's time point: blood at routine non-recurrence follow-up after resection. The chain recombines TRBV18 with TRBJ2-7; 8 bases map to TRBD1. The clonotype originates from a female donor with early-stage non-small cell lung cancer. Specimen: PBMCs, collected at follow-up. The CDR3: CASSPPSGQGVYEQYF. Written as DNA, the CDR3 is TGTGCCAGCTCACCACCCAGTGGACAGGGAGTCTACGAGCAGTACTTC.